This T cell receptor (beta chain) comes out of a study of cytomegalovirus exposure and HLA in healthy donors. Overall study results and limits: TCR sequences were mostly rare, though some public TCRs occurred in many donors. In vitro work confirmed that a few CMV-associated chains recognize CMV antigens. The study put 150 or so TCR beta chains on its list as cytomegalovirus-associated.

It was with 60 Vbeta and 13 Jbeta primers that the PCR ran. Using immunoSEQ multiplex PCR, the repertoire was profiled, and TCRdb retains in-frame clones only, with some absent. The data contain around 230,000 clones, 78% of them singletons. A remark on this clone: Its target is unknown.

While unrecorded immune exposures were likely, the donors were nominally healthy when sampled. The clonotype comes from a boy between 5 and 17 years old in good health and CMV-seronegative. Sequencing was done on a sample of PBMCs.

CDR3 nucleotides: TGTGCCAGCAGCTCAACCCGGGACTCCTACGAGCAGTACTTC. This sequence encodes CASSSTRDSYEQYF. J is TRBJ2-7 and V is TRBV7-2; a weak D match, TRBD2 (5 bases). Trimming stripped 4 bases from V and 0 bases from J, with 10 bases between. The CDR3 sequence is 14 residues long. The germline gives CDR1 SGHTA, CDR2 FQGNSA.